The 27 T cell receptor beta chains below come from one sample, sequenced in a study of T cell responses to AZD1222 COVID-19 vaccine. Profiling relied on immunoSEQ multiplex PCR, and the TCRdb table lists in-frame clones only, not all of them. The sample records 74,000 or so clones, roughly 84% being singletons. The sequenced sample was peripheral blood, obtained on day 0 of AZD1222 vaccination. Receptors originate from an adult in good health.

The chain uses TRBV19 and TRBJ1-4; D possibly corresponds to TRBD1 (5 bases). Germline values: CDR1 LNHDA, CDR2 SQIVND (reference sequence). CDR3 length: 17 amino acids. Trimming removed 6 bases from V and 5 bases from J, with 22 bases in between. CDR3 DNA sequence: TGTGCCAGTAGCCTGGCGGAGGGACTGGCTAAGAATGAAAAACTGTTTTTT. It translates to CASSLAEGLAKNEKLFF.

The chain recombines TRBV15 with TRBJ1-1, with D uncertain. With 0 bases removed from V and 1 base from J, the gap between germline ends came to 6 bases. This CDR3 is built from 14 residues. Germline lookup yields CDR1 LNHNV and CDR2 YYDKDF (reference sequence). CDR3 sequence: CATSRDRQNTEAFF. CDR3 sequence (DNA): TGTGCCACCAGCAGAGACAGGCAGAACACTGAAGCTTTCTTT.

This sequence joins TRBV28 and TRBJ1-5; D call uncertain. The germline V and J ends were trimmed by 2 bases and 0 bases, with 5 bases remaining between them. From germline, CDR1 is MDHEN and CDR2 SYDVKM. This CDR3 region has 14 residues. The CDR3 DNA is TGTGCCAGCAGTTTAGTGGATAGCAATCAGCCCCAGCATTTT. Protein sequence: CASSLVDSNQPQHF.

The J gene is TRBJ2-2, the V gene TRBV5-4; 8 bases align to TRBD2. With 3 bases clipped from V and 4 bases from J, the junction kept 8 bases outside the gene matches. The CDR3 runs 16 residues. Per the germline V gene, CDR1 is SGHNT and CDR2 is YYREEE (reference sequence). The CDR3 sequence: CASSWGVSGATGELFF. CDR3 bases: TGTGCCAGCAGCTGGGGGGTTAGCGGGGCCACCGGGGAGCTGTTTTTT.

This chain uses TRBV10-2 with TRBJ2-3; D is uncertain. Trimming pared 0 bases from V and 2 bases from J, leaving 6 bases between. The CDR3 has 14 residues. Germline CDR1 is WSHSY and CDR2 is SAAADI. The CDR3 loop is CASSESKATDTQYF. CDR3 bases: TGCGCCAGCAGTGAGTCCAAAGCCACAGATACGCAGTATTTT.

The chain combines TRBV28 with TRBJ2-2; 9 bases map to TRBD2. CDR1 and CDR2 from the germline V gene are MDHEN and SYDVKM. The CDR3 sequence is 15 residues long. V trimming: 4 bases; J trimming: 7 bases; junction bases outside the gene matches: 7. DNA of the CDR3: TGTGCCAGCAGTTCGGCGGGAGGGAAAAACGGGGAGCTGTTTTTT. Protein: CASSSAGGKNGELFF.

This clone was seen just once. The chain carries TRBV9 and TRBJ2-5, with D perhaps matching TRBD1 (6 bases). Germline loops: CDR1 SGDLS, CDR2 YYNGEE. The CDR3 extends over 14 amino acids. Deletions cut 2 bases from V and 4 bases from J, with 12 bases between. CDR3 residues: CASSVGDISETQYF. The CDR3 bases are TGTGCCAGCAGCGTTGGGGACATTTCAGAGACCCAGTACTTC. The complete variable domain, with remaining parts taken from reference TRBV9 and TRBJ2-5, reads DSGVTQTPKHLITATGQRVTLRCSPRSGDLSVYWYQQSLDQGLQFLIQYYNGEERAKGNILERFSAQQFPDLHSELNLSSLELGDSALYFCASSVGDISETQYFGPGTRLLVL.

The rearrangement joins TRBV27 to TRBJ2-4; no firm D call. This CDR3 is 14 amino acids long. CDR1 MNHEY and CDR2 SMNVEV come from the germline V gene (reference sequence). Deletions cut 8 bases from V and 0 bases from J, with 11 bases between. Here the CDR3 reads CASASILAKNIQYF. DNA of the CDR3: TGTGCCAGCGCCTCTATCCTAGCCAAAAACATTCAGTACTTC.

V and J are TRBV7-2 and TRBJ2-3, with 7 positions matching TRBD2. Trimming cost V 1 base and J 4 bases; bases outside gene matches: 8. The CDR3 length is 16 residues. CDR1 is SGHTA and CDR2 is FQGNSA in the germline V gene. CDR3 sequence (DNA): TGTGCCAGCAGCTTAGTGGCGGGAGTGCGGGCAGATACGCAGTATTTT. Translating gives CASSLVAGVRADTQYF.

V is TRBV3-1 (or the pseudogene TRBV3-2) and J is TRBJ1-2; tentative D call: TRBD1 (5 bases). V lost 3 bases to trimming and J lost 8 bases, with 10 bases between them. The CDR3 is 12 amino acids. Germline assignment: CDR1 LGHDT and CDR2 YNNKEL (reference sequence). The CDR3 nucleotides are TGTGCCAGCAGCCAGGGGGGTCGGGGCTACACCTTC. Translated: CASSQGGRGYTF.

The chain combines TRBV27 with TRBJ2-3; D is tentatively TRBD1 or TRBD2 (5 bases each). V lost 0 bases and J lost 3, with 19 bases in between. CDR3 length: 18 residues. Germline lookup yields CDR1 MNHEY and CDR2 SMNVEV (reference sequence). Here the CDR3 reads CASSLSGGPGRTTDTQYF. In DNA form, the CDR3 reads TGTGCCAGCAGTTTATCGGGCGGTCCGGGACGGACAACAGATACGCAGTATTTT.

The V call is TRBV27, the J call TRBJ2-2; D perhaps matches TRBD2 (6 bases). Between the trimmed V and J ends, which lost 7 bases and 5 bases, there was a span of 14 bases. The CDR3 is made up of 14 amino acids. CDR1 and CDR2 (germline): MNHEY, SMNVEV (reference sequence). For the CDR3, the DNA is TGTGCCAGCACCCTTACTGGAGGGACCGGGGAGCTGTTTTTT. As protein: CASTLTGGTGELFF.

The J gene is TRBJ1-2, the V gene TRBV5-1, with a tentative D call TRBD1 (6 bases). The CDR3 extends over 17 amino acids. Germline V gene lookup returns CDR1 SGHRS and CDR2 YFSETQ. With 0 bases removed from V and 2 bases from J, the gap between germline ends came to 17 bases. CDR3 DNA: TGCGCCAGCAGCTTGGGCACTACAGGGTGGGCAAACTATGGCTACACCTTC. Protein product: CASSLGTTGWANYGYTF. The full variable domain, completed using reference TRBV5-1 and TRBJ1-2, is KAGVTQTPRYLIKTRGQQVTLSCSPISGHRSVSWYQQTPGQGLQFLFEYFSETQRNKGNFPGRFSGRQFSNSRSEMNVSTLELGDSALYLCASSLGTTGWANYGYTFGSGTRLTVV.

This clone was detected only once. V gene TRBV29-1 combines with J gene TRBJ2-4; D is possibly TRBD2 (6 bases). CDR1 and CDR2 from the germline V gene are SQVTM and ANQGSEA. Trimming took 4 bases from V and 1 from J, leaving 8 bases between them. The CDR3 consists of 13 residues. This CDR3 reads CSVGGVAKNIQYF. Here the CDR3 DNA reads TGCAGCGTTGGCGGGGTCGCCAAAAACATTCAGTACTTC.

The chain's CDR3 is CASSESTVGEQFF. Written as DNA, the CDR3 is TGCGCCAGCAGTGAGTCGACTGTAGGTGAGCAGTTCTTC. This chain connects TRBV10-1 to TRBJ2-1; no definite D call. V shed 0 bases and J shed 9 bases, with 9 bases lying between them. The germline V gene has CDR1 WNHNN and CDR2 SYGVQD (reference sequence). The CDR3 is 13 residues long.

The chain's CDR3 is CATSDYQGNEQYF. DNA of the CDR3: TGTGCCACCAGTGATTATCAGGGTAACGAGCAGTACTTC. This rearrangement joins TRBV24-1 to TRBJ2-7, with a possible D match to TRBD1 (5 bases). From germline, CDR1 is KGHDR and CDR2 SFDVKD. This CDR3 contains 13 residues. Trimming pared 2 bases from V and 5 bases from J, leaving 9 bases between.

The chain uses TRBV4-3 and TRBJ1-2, with 9 nucleotides matching TRBD1. CDR1 is LGHNA and CDR2 is YSLEER in the germline V gene. V dropped 3 bases and J dropped 6; count of bases not matched to a gene: 11. This CDR3 region has 16 residues. The CDR3 region has the DNA TGCGCCAGCAGCCATTCCGGGACAGGGAGTCGGAATGGCTACACCTTC. Translating it yields CASSHSGTGSRNGYTF.

This rearrangement joins TRBV11-2 to TRBJ2-3; D is perhaps TRBD2 (5 bases). Germline V gene data show CDR1 as SGHAT and CDR2 as FQNNGV. The CDR3 length is 17 residues. V lost 3 bases and J 5 bases, leaving 21 bases between the germline ends. The CDR3 loop is CASSFTPASPRRDTQYF. For the CDR3, the DNA is TGTGCCAGCAGCTTCACCCCAGCTAGCCCAAGGCGAGATACGCAGTATTTT.

A note on this clone: Other nucleotide sequences in the sample specify the same CDR3. The genes are TRBV14 and TRBJ1-2; the D is unclear. Trimming removed 4 bases at V and 1 base at J, with 4 bases between. The CDR3 is 12 amino acids. Per the germline V gene, CDR1 is SGHDN and CDR2 is FVKESK. The CDR3 DNA is TGTGCCAGCAGCCCCGGTAACTATGGCTACACCTTC. It encodes CASSPGNYGYTF. Looking up the rest from reference TRBV14 and TRBJ1-2 gives the full variable domain: EAGVTQFPSHSVIEKGQTVTLRCDPISGHDNLYWYRRVMGKEIKFLLHFVKESKQDESGMPNNRFLAERTGGTYSTLKVQPAELEDSGVYFCASSPGNYGYTFGSGTRLTVV.

The V call is TRBV30, the J call TRBJ2-2; possible D gene TRBD2, 5 bases. In germline, CDR1 is GTSNPN, CDR2 SVGIG (reference sequence). CDR3 length equals 12 residues. V was shortened by 1 base and J by 9 bases, with 9 bases between the two germline ends. The CDR3 DNA follows: TGTGCCTGGAGTGCCCACGGGAGGGAGCTGTTTTTT. It is translated as CAWSAHGRELFF.

The chain links TRBV5-6 to TRBJ2-7; D uncertain. There are 12 residues in the CDR3. The germline V gene has CDR1 SGHDT and CDR2 YYEEEE. Trimming removed 0 bases at V and 3 bases at J, with 4 bases between. The CDR3 spells CASSLGLYEQYF. The CDR3 bases are TGTGCCAGCAGCTTGGGTCTCTACGAGCAGTACTTC.

The chain uses TRBV24-1 and TRBJ1-2, with 7 bases aligning to TRBD1. The V gene end was trimmed by 4 bases and the J gene end by 8 bases; junction bases not matched to a gene: 12. Germline CDR1 KGHDR, CDR2 SFDVKD. The CDR3 spans 15 residues. CDR3 protein: CATSDPTGPLGGYTF. CDR3 in DNA: TGTGCCACCAGTGACCCGACAGGGCCCCTGGGGGGCTACACCTTC.

The table lists this clone with a count of one. The rearrangement joins TRBV5-4 to TRBJ1-3, with D perhaps TRBD1 (5 bases). The CDR3 covers 14 residues. Germline CDR1 and CDR2: SGHNT and YYREEE (reference sequence). With 10 bases removed from V and 2 bases from J, the gap between germline ends came to 16 bases. In DNA form, the CDR3 reads TGTGCCGGTTCTGGGGGAGGGGCTGGAAACACCATATATTTT. Its translation: CAGSGGGAGNTIYF.

Only a few counts were recorded for this clone. The chain carries TRBV7-3 and TRBJ2-1, with D unclear. V was pared by 2 bases and J by 2 bases, with 13 bases between. CDR3 length: 16 amino acids. Germline loops: CDR1 SGHTA, CDR2 FQGTGA. CDR3 in DNA: TGTGCCAGCAGCTTACAGGCAGGAATAACCTACAATGAGCAGTTCTTC. As protein: CASSLQAGITYNEQFF.

CDR3 DNA sequence: TGTGCCAGTAGTACCCGGACAGACGAGCAGTACTTC. Protein: CASSTRTDEQYF. V usage is TRBV19 and J usage is TRBJ2-7; a weak D match, TRBD1 (6 bases). Germline V gene data show CDR1 as LNHDA and CDR2 as SQIVND (reference sequence). The ends were cut back, 4 bases at V and 5 bases at J, with 9 bases in the middle. The CDR3 sequence is 12 residues long. Full variable domain (rest looked up from reference TRBV19 and TRBJ2-7): DGGITQSPKYLFRKEGQNVTLSCEQNLNHDAMYWYRQDPGQGLRLIYYSQIVNDFQKGDIAEGYSVSREKKESFPLTVTSAQKNPTAFYLCASSTRTDEQYFGPGTRLTVT.

The chain combines TRBV9 with TRBJ1-5, with D possibly matching TRBD1 (5 bases). CDR1 is SGDLS, CDR2 YYNGEE, per germline. There are 15 residues in the CDR3. V lost 4 bases, J lost 4 bases, and 15 bases lay in between. CDR3 protein: CASSPNTGPNQPQHF. For the CDR3, the DNA is TGTGCCAGCAGCCCCAATACAGGACCTAATCAGCCCCAGCATTTT.

The table lists this clone with a count of one. The chain joins TRBV4-3 to TRBJ1-5; unclear D gene. V lost 2 bases to trimming and J lost 2 bases, with 13 bases between them. CDR3 size: 16 residues. CDR1 and CDR2 from the germline V gene are LGHNA and YSLEER. CDR3 loop: CASSQNGVLGNQPQHF. CDR3 sequence (DNA): TGCGCCAGCAGCCAAAACGGGGTTCTAGGCAATCAGCCCCAGCATTTT.